A selection of T cell receptor beta chains follows, all from one sample in a study of PD-L1 blockade in urothelial cancer. Sequencing was performed with immunoSEQ multiplex PCR; in TCRdb, only in-frame clones are kept and a portion is missing. This sample has about 49,000 clones, with about four fifths found just once. Sequencing was performed on PBMCs, taken around atezolizumab (anti-PD-L1) treatment. These receptors all stem from a man between 65 and 85 years old with urothelial cancer. The CDR3 runs from the conserved cysteine through the conserved F or W. Fields, in order: CDR3 protein, CDR3 DNA, J gene, V gene, clone size, D gene. A D gene is named only where the DNA matches it firmly. Clone sizes are given selectively: once, few, many, or a class where the clone is expanded.

CDR3aa: CASSLVLAGSYNEQFF
CDR3nt: TGTGCCAGCAGCTTAGTCCTAGCGGGCTCCTACAATGAGCAGTTCTTC
j_gene: TRBJ2-1
v_gene: TRBV7-2
abundance: few
d_gene: TRBD2

CDR3aa: CASSSVGLADFTDTQYF
CDR3nt: TGTGCCAGCAGTTCCGTCGGACTAGCGGATTTCACAGATACGCAGTATTTT
j_gene: TRBJ2-3
v_gene: TRBV28
abundance: .
d_gene: TRBD2

CDR3aa: CASSMRGMNTEAFF
CDR3nt: TGTGCCAGTAGTATGAGAGGAATGAACACTGAAGCTTTCTTT
j_gene: TRBJ1-1
v_gene: TRBV19
abundance: few
d_gene: .

CDR3aa: CASSEQGEVEQFF
CDR3nt: TGTGCCAGCAGTGAACAGGGGGAAGTTGAGCAGTTCTTC
j_gene: TRBJ2-1
v_gene: TRBV6-4
abundance: .
d_gene: TRBD1

CDR3aa: CASSTHPTDTQYF
CDR3nt: TGCGCCAGCAGCACTCACCCCACAGATACGCAGTATTTT
j_gene: TRBJ2-3
v_gene: TRBV5-1
abundance: .
d_gene: .

CDR3aa: CASSQGGYRETSTDTQYF
CDR3nt: TGCGCCAGCAGCCAAGGGGGATACAGGGAGACTAGCACAGATACGCAGTATTTT
j_gene: TRBJ2-3
v_gene: TRBV4-1
abundance: .
d_gene: .

CDR3aa: CASSKGVRGYGYTF
CDR3nt: TGTGCCAGCAGCAAAGGGGTCAGAGGCTATGGCTACACCTTC
j_gene: TRBJ1-2
v_gene: TRBV21-1
abundance: .
d_gene: .

CDR3aa: CASSITGLNTEAFF
CDR3nt: TGTGCCAGTAGTATCACAGGATTAAACACTGAAGCTTTCTTT
j_gene: TRBJ1-1
v_gene: TRBV19
abundance: .
d_gene: .

CDR3aa: CASSVAWRGLHEQFF
CDR3nt: TGTGCCAGTAGTGTCGCCTGGAGAGGCCTCCATGAGCAGTTCTTC
j_gene: TRBJ2-1
v_gene: TRBV19
abundance: once
d_gene: .

CDR3aa: CAWSVGTGDEKLFF
CDR3nt: TGTGCCTGGAGTGTAGGGACAGGGGATGAAAAACTGTTTTTT
j_gene: TRBJ1-4
v_gene: TRBV30
abundance: once
d_gene: TRBD1

CDR3aa: CASSLMLTDTQYF
CDR3nt: TGTGCCAGCAGCTTAATGTTAACAGATACGCAGTATTTT
j_gene: TRBJ2-3
v_gene: TRBV7-3
abundance: .
d_gene: .

CDR3aa: CASSGKTGTNEKLFF
CDR3nt: TGTGCCAGCAGTGGAAAGACAGGGACTAATGAAAAACTGTTTTTT
j_gene: TRBJ1-4
v_gene: TRBV6-6
abundance: .
d_gene: TRBD1

CDR3aa: CATASGPYNEQFF
CDR3nt: TGTGCTACTGCCAGCGGGCCCTACAATGAGCAGTTCTTC
j_gene: TRBJ2-1
v_gene: TRBV30
abundance: .
d_gene: .

CDR3aa: CASSQDSGQSTDTQYF
CDR3nt: TGCGCCAGCAGCCAAGATTCGGGACAGAGCACAGATACGCAGTATTTT
j_gene: TRBJ2-3
v_gene: TRBV4-1
abundance: .
d_gene: TRBD1

CDR3aa: CASSLPTGSNQPQHF
CDR3nt: TGTGCCAGCAGTCTACCAACAGGGAGCAATCAGCCCCAGCATTTT
j_gene: TRBJ1-5
v_gene: TRBV28
abundance: once
d_gene: .

CDR3aa: CASSEALRAALGAGVSYEQYF
CDR3nt: TGTGCCAGCAGTGAAGCGCTTCGGGCCGCCTTGGGGGCGGGAGTCTCCTACGAGCAGTACTTC
j_gene: TRBJ2-7
v_gene: TRBV2
abundance: .
d_gene: .

CDR3aa: CASGTSAREQYF
CDR3nt: TGTGCCAGCGGGACTTCGGCACGGGAGCAGTACTTC
j_gene: TRBJ2-7
v_gene: TRBV2
abundance: .
d_gene: .

CDR3aa: CASSLGDRNYTGELFF
CDR3nt: TGTGCCAGCAGTTTGGGGGACAGGAATTACACCGGGGAGCTGTTTTTT
j_gene: TRBJ2-2
v_gene: TRBV11-3
abundance: .
d_gene: TRBD1

CDR3aa: CASSSGQGAAGELFF
CDR3nt: TGTGCCAGCAGCTCCGGACAGGGGGCTGCCGGGGAGCTGTTTTTT
j_gene: TRBJ2-2
v_gene: TRBV7-2
abundance: .
d_gene: TRBD1

CDR3aa: CASSLVGAQGTGELFF
CDR3nt: TGTGCCAGCAGCTTGGTGGGTGCTCAGGGAACCGGGGAGCTGTTTTTT
j_gene: TRBJ2-2
v_gene: TRBV5-4
abundance: .
d_gene: .

CDR3aa: CASSSSRGAYNEQFF
CDR3nt: TGTGCCAGCAGCTCCTCCAGGGGGGCCTACAATGAGCAGTTCTTC
j_gene: TRBJ2-1
v_gene: TRBV11-1
abundance: .
d_gene: .

CDR3aa: CAWSEEAVRRHMNTEAFF
CDR3nt: TGTGCCTGGAGCGAGGAGGCAGTCAGGCGTCACATGAACACTGAAGCTTTCTTT
j_gene: TRBJ1-1
v_gene: TRBV30
abundance: .
d_gene: .

CDR3aa: CASSQGANLPGELFF
CDR3nt: TGTGCCAGCAGTCAGGGGGCCAATCTGCCCGGGGAGCTGTTTTTT
j_gene: TRBJ2-2
v_gene: TRBV11-2
abundance: .
d_gene: TRBD1

CDR3aa: CASSSGRAGGQNIQYF
CDR3nt: TGTGCCAGCAGCTCCGGGCGGGCAGGGGGACAAAACATTCAGTACTTC
j_gene: TRBJ2-4
v_gene: TRBV7-3
abundance: .
d_gene: TRBD1

CDR3aa: CASSPTWAEGYTF
CDR3nt: TGTGCCAGCAGCCCGACGTGGGCAGAAGGCTACACCTTC
j_gene: TRBJ1-2
v_gene: TRBV6-1
abundance: .
d_gene: .